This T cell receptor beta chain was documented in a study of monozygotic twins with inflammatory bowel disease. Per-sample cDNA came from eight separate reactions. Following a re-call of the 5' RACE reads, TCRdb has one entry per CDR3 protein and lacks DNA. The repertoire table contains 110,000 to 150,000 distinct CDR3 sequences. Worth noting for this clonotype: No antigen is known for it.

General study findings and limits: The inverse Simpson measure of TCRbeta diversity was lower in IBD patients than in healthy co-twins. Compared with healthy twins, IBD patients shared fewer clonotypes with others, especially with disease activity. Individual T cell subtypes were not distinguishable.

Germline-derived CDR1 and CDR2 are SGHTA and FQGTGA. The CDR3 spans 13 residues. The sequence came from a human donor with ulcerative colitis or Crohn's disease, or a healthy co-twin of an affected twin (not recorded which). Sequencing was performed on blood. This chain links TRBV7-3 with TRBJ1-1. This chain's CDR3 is CASSFTKNTEAFF.